Listed below are T cell receptor beta chains from one sample, sequenced in a study of T cells after yellow fever vaccination. MiXCR, applied by TCRdb to the 5' RACE reads, yields one record per CDR3 protein. This repertoire shows approximately 450,000 distinct CDR3 sequences, 15% to 20% found once; its top ten account for roughly a sixth. Source: PBMCs, taken before the yellow fever booster vaccination. The receptors originated from a man aged 18-30 years who received the YFV17D yellow fever vaccine. The CDR3 runs from the conserved cysteine through the conserved F or W. The D gene is left open where the match is weak. The size entry is marked missing in some rows and otherwise reads once, few, many or a size class.

V gene	D gene	clone size	J gene	CDR3 DNA	CDR3 protein
TRBV4-3	.	.	TRBJ2-3	TGCGCCAGCAGCGCCGGTTTCCAGCGGTCATATACGCAGTATTTT	CASSAGFQRSYTQYF
TRBV5-1	TRBD2	.	TRBJ2-5	TGCGCCAGCAGCTTGGCATCGGGGGGGCAAGAGACCCAGTACTTC	CASSLASGGQETQYF
TRBV24-1	.	.	TRBJ2-3	TGTGCCACCAGTGATTTTGCAGATACGCAGTATTTT	CATSDFADTQYF
TRBV7-9	.	.	TRBJ2-7	TGTGCCAGCAGCCCCTCGCCCAATTACGAGCAGTACTTC	CASSPSPNYEQYF
TRBV4-3	.	.	TRBJ2-1	TGCGCCAGCAGCCAAGTGGGTATTGAGCAGTTCTTC	CASSQVGIEQFF
TRBV27	TRBD2	.	TRBJ2-1	TGTGCCAGCAGTTGGGGAGGGAGCTCCTACAATGAGCAGTTCTTC	CASSWGGSSYNEQFF
TRBV4-3	.	few	TRBJ2-2	TGCGCCAGCAGCCAAGATTGGGATGGAAACGGGGAGCTGTTTTTT	CASSQDWDGNGELFF
TRBV20-1	TRBD1	.	TRBJ2-3	TGCAGTGCCCCCAAGGGACAGGGTAGCGATACGCAGTATTTT	CSAPKGQGSDTQYF
TRBV5-6	.	few	TRBJ2-7	TGTGCCAGCAGCCCCCCAGGGCCCAACGAGCAGTACTTC	CASSPPGPNEQYF
TRBV9	.	few	TRBJ1-4	TGTGCCAGCAGCGTAGACGGCCTCTATAATGAAAAACTGTTTTTT	CASSVDGLYNEKLFF